What follows are 4 T cell receptor beta chains derived from one specimen sequenced in a study of T-cell reconstitution after alpha-beta-depleted transplantation in children. The authors prepared the TCRbeta library with unique molecular identifiers. TCRdb passed the PCR reads through MiXCR, listing each CDR3 protein once. The table has hundreds of thousands of distinct CDR3 sequences, about 15% seen once. The sequencing here drew on PBMCs from the stem cell graft donor, taken from the stem cell graft. These receptor sequences come from a human donor who donated a stem cell graft to a child with acute myeloid leukemia.

This clonotype was picked up many times. The genes are TRBV20-1 and TRBJ2-2; 8 bases fit TRBD2. The germline gives CDR1 DFQATT, CDR2 SNEGSKA (reference sequence). V shed 2 bases, J shed 5 bases, and the junction held 7 bases outside the gene matches. The CDR3 loop spans 15 amino acids. The CDR3, as DNA: TGCAGTGCTAGACCGAGCGGGGGCGGGACCGGGGAGCTGTTTTTT. Translation: CSARPSGGGTGELFF.

This clonotype has ten or more counts. This chain links TRBV20-1 with TRBJ2-7; the D gene is possibly TRBD1 (6 bases). Germline V gene data show CDR1 as DFQATT and CDR2 as SNEGSKA (reference sequence). The CDR3 spans 11 residues. Deletions cut 7 bases from V and 3 bases from J, with 10 bases between. The CDR3 DNA reads TGCAGTGTCCGGACAGTCTACGAGCAGTACGTC. It is translated as CSVRTVYEQYV.

This clonotype has only a few counts. The chain carries TRBV20-1 and TRBJ2-1, with TRBD2 matching 10 bases. The J segment lost 2 bases and the V segment lost 0 bases, leaving 4 bases of the junction unmatched. The CDR3 totals 16 residues. The V gene's germline CDR1 is DFQATT and CDR2 SNEGSKA (reference sequence). In nucleotides, the CDR3 is TGCAGTGCTAGAGATCGTCTAGCGGGGGCCTACAATGAGCAGTTCTTC. Its protein product is CSARDRLAGAYNEQFF.

This chain uses TRBV6-2 or TRBV6-3 with TRBJ1-1, with D hard to call. The V end was cut by 0 bases, the J end by 4 bases, with 15 bases between. Germline CDR1 reads MNHEY; CDR2 reads SVGEGT. The CDR3 has 16 amino acids. For the CDR3, the DNA is TGTGCCAGCAGTTACTCGACCAGAGGCCCGGTCACTGAAGCTTTCTTT. Its translation: CASSYSTRGPVTEAFF.